This passage covers 6 T cell receptor beta chains from one sample sequenced in a study of blood T cell repertoires in COVID-19. The data were produced by immunoSEQ multiplex PCR, yet TCRdb's version contains in-frame clones alone and is incomplete. This table holds roughly 220,000 clones, roughly 81% found once. Material for sequencing was peripheral blood. These TCRs come from an elderly woman with COVID-19, enrolled during active disease.

This sequence joins TRBV6-5 and TRBJ1-2; TRBD1 matches 7 bases. The CDR3 contains 16 residues. With V trimmed by 1 base and J by 2 bases, 7 bases remained unmatched. The germline CDR1 and CDR2 sequences are MNHEY and SVGAGI. As DNA, the CDR3 is TGTGCCAGCAGTTACTTGGGGCGACAGGGAAACTATGGCTACACCTTC. It encodes CASSYLGRQGNYGYTF.

The chain couples TRBV2 to TRBJ1-2, with D unresolved. Germline CDR1 and CDR2: SNHLY and FYNNEI. This CDR3 is built from 13 residues. V was cut by 7 bases and J by 4 bases, with 13 bases left in between. This CDR3 reads CASTGGGFYGYTF. Here the CDR3 DNA reads TGTGCCAGCACCGGAGGAGGTTTCTATGGCTACACCTTC. Based on the CDR3 plus reference TRBV2 and TRBJ1-2, the full variable domain is EPEVTQTPSHQVTQMGQEVILRCVPISNHLYFYWYRQILGQKVEFLVSFYNNEISEKSEIFDDQFSVERPDGSNFTLKIRSTKLEDSAMYFCASTGGGFYGYTFGSGTRLTVV.

The V gene is TRBV30, the J gene TRBJ1-2, with D possibly matching TRBD1 (6 bases). Trimming took 3 bases from V and 6 from J, leaving 17 bases between them. CDR1 is GTSNPN, CDR2 SVGIG, per germline (reference sequence). This CDR3 has 14 amino acids. CDR3: CAWRNKGVGDGYTF. DNA of the CDR3: TGTGCCTGGAGGAATAAGGGGGTAGGGGATGGCTACACCTTC. Full variable domain (rest looked up from reference TRBV30 and TRBJ1-2): SQTIHQWPATLVQPVGSPLSLECTVEGTSNPNLYWYRQAAGRGLQLLFYSVGIGQISSEVPQNLSASRPQDRQFILSSKKLLLSDSGFYLCAWRNKGVGDGYTFGSGTRLTVV.

This chain links TRBV6-2 or TRBV6-3 with TRBJ1-2, with D uncertain. Germline V gene data show CDR1 as MNHEY and CDR2 as SVGEGT. V was pared by 2 bases and J by 2 bases, with 9 bases between. CDR3 length: 14 residues. The CDR3 nucleotides read TGTGCCAGCAGTTACCGTGGCAGGAACTATGGCTACACCTTC. It is translated as CASSYRGRNYGYTF.

The chain links TRBV2 to TRBJ1-5, with D hard to call. The length of the CDR3 is 13 residues. The V and J ends lost 3 bases and 2 bases respectively, with 5 bases between them. CDR1 and CDR2 (germline): SNHLY, FYNNEI. The CDR3 nucleotides are TGTGCCAGCAGTGAGGCAGGCAATCAGCCCCAGCATTTT. Protein: CASSEAGNQPQHF. Full variable domain (missing parts from reference TRBV2 and TRBJ1-5): EPEVTQTPSHQVTQMGQEVILRCVPISNHLYFYWYRQILGQKVEFLVSFYNNEISEKSEIFDDQFSVERPDGSNFTLKIRSTKLEDSAMYFCASSEAGNQPQHFGDGTRLSIL.

This chain joins TRBV5-5 and TRBJ2-1, with D maybe TRBD1 (6 bases). Trimming stripped 2 bases from V and 7 bases from J, with 19 bases between. This CDR3 region has 16 residues. The germline CDR1 and CDR2 sequences are SGHKS and YYEKEE (reference sequence). CDR3 sequence (DNA): TGTGCCAGCAGCTTACGACAGGAGGTATCGATTAATGAGCAGTTCTTC. Protein: CASSLRQEVSINEQFF.